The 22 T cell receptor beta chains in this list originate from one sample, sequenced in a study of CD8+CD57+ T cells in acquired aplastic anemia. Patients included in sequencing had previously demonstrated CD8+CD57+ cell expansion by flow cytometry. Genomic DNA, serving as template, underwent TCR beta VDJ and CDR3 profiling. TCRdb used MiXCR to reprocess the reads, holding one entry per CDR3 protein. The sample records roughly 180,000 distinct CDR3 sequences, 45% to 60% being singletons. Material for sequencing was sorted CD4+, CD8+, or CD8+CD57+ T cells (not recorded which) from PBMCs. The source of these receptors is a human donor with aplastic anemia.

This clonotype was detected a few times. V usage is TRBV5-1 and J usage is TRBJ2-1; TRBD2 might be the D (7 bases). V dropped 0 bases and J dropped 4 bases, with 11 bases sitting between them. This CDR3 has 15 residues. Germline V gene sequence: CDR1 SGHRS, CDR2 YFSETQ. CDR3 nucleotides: TGCGCCAGCAGCTTGGCTAGCGGACAGTACAATGAGCAGTTCTTC. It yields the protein CASSLASGQYNEQFF.

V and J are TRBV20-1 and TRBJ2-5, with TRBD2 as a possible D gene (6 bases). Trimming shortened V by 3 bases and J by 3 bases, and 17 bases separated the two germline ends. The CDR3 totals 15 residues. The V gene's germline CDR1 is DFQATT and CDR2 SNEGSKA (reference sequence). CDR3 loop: CSARGAGAGKETQYF. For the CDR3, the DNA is TGCAGTGCTAGGGGAGCGGGTGCGGGGAAAGAGACCCAGTACTTC.

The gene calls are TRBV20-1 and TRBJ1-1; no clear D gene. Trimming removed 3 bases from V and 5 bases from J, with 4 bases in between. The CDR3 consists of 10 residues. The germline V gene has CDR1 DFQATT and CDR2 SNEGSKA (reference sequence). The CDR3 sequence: CSARGTEAFF. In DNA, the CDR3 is TGCAGTGCTAGGGGGACTGAAGCTTTCTTT.

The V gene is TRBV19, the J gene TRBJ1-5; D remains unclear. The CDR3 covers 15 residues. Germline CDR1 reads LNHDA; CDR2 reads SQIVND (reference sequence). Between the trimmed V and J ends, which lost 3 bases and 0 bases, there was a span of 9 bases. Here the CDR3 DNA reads TGTGCCAGTAGTATGGGGAGCAATAGCAATCAGCCCCAGCATTTT. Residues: CASSMGSNSNQPQHF.

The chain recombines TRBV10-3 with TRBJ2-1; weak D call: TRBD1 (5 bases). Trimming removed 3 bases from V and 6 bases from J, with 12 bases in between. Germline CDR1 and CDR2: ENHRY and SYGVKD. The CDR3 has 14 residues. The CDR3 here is CAISDSQGGNEQFF. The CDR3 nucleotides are TGTGCCATCAGTGATAGTCAGGGTGGCAATGAGCAGTTCTTC.

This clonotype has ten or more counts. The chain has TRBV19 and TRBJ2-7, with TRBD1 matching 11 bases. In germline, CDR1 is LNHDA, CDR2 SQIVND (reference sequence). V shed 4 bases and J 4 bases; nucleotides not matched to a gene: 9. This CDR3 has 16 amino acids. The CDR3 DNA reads TGTGCCAGTAGTAAAAGCCCGGGACAGGGGGGATACGAGCAGTACTTC. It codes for CASSKSPGQGGYEQYF.

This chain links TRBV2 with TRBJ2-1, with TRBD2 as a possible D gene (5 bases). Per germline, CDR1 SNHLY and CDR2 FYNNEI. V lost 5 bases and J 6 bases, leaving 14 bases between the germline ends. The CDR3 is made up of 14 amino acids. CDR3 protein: CASSFWTRTNEQFF. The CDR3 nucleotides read TGTGCCAGCAGTTTTTGGACTCGCACCAATGAGCAGTTCTTC.

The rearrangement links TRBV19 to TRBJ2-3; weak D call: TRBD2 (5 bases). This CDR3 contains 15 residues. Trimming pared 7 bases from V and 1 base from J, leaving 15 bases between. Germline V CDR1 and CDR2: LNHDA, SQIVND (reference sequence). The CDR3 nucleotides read TGTGCCAGTACCTTATACGGGGATGGCACAGATACGCAGTATTTT. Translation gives CASTLYGDGTDTQYF.

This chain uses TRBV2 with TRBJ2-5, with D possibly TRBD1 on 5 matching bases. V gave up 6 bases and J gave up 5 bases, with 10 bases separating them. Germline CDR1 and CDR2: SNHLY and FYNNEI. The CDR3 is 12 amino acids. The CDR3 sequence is CASRPGFETQYF. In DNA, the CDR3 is TGTGCCAGCAGACCAGGGTTCGAGACCCAGTACTTC.

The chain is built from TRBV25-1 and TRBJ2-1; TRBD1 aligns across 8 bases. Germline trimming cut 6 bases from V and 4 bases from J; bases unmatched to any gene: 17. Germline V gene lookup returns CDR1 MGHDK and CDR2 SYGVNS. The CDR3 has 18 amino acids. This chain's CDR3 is CASSEPHDGTGIYNEQFF. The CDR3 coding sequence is TGTGCCAGCAGCGAACCTCACGATGGGACAGGAATATACAATGAGCAGTTCTTC.

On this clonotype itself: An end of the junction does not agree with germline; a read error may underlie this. This CDR3 reads CATSDQTQGRSGELVF. CDR3 nucleotides: TGTGCCACCAGTGACCAGACACAGGGGAGATCCGGGGAGCTGGTTTTT. V is TRBV24-1 and J is TRBJ2-2; 7 nucleotides align to TRBD1. The germline CDR1 and CDR2 sequences are KGHDR and SFDVKD. The CDR3 totals 16 residues.

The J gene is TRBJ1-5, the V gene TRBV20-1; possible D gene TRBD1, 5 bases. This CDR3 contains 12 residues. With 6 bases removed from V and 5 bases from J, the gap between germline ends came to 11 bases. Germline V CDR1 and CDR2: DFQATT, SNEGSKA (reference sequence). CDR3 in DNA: TGCAGTGCCGCGGGAGGGGATCAGCCCCAGCATTTT. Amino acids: CSAAGGDQPQHF.

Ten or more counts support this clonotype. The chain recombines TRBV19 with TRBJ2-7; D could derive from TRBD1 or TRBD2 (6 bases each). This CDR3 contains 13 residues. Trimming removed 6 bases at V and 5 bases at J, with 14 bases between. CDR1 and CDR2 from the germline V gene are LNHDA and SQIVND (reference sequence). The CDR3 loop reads CASSGGNQNEQYF. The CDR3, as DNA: TGTGCCAGTAGCGGGGGCAACCAGAACGAGCAGTACTTC.

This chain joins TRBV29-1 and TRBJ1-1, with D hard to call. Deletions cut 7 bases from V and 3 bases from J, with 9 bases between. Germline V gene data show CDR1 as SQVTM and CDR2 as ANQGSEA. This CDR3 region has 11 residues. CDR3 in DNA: TGCAGCGGCACCCGGGACACTGAAGCTTTCTTT. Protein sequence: CSGTRDTEAFF. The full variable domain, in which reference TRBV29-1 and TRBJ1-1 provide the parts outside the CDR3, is SAVISQKPSRDICQRGTSLTIQCQVDSQVTMMFWYRQQPGQSLTLIATANQGSEATYESGFVIDKFPISRPNLTFSTLTVSNMSPEDSSIYLCSGTRDTEAFFGQGTRLTVV.

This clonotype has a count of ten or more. The CDR3 nucleotides are TGCAGTGCTAGTTCCCTAACACAGGGGACCACAGATACGCAGTATTTT. This translates into CSASSLTQGTTDTQYF. The chain carries TRBV20-1 and TRBJ2-3; 7 bases align to TRBD1. There are 16 residues in the CDR3. Germline V CDR1 and CDR2: DFQATT, SNEGSKA (reference sequence). With V trimmed by 3 bases and J by 2 bases, 11 bases remained unmatched.

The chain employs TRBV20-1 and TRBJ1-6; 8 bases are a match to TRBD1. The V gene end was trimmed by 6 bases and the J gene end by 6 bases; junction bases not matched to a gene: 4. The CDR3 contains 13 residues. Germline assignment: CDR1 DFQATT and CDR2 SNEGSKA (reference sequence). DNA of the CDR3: TGCAGTGCCCCGGACAGGGTTAATTCACCCCTCCACTTT. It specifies CSAPDRVNSPLHF.

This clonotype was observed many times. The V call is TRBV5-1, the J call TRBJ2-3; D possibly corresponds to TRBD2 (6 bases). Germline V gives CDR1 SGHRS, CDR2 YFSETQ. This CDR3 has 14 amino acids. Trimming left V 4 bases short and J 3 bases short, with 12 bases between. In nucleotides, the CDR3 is TGCGCCAGCAGCCGCGGGGATGCGACAGATACGCAGTATTTT. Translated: CASSRGDATDTQYF.

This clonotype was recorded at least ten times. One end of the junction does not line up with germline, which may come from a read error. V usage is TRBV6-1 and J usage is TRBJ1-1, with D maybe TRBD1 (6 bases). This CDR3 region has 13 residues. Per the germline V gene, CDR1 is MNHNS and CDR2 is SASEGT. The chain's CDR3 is CASSPQGNTEAFF. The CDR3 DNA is TGCGCCAGCTCCCCACAGGGGAACACTGAAGCTTTCTTT.

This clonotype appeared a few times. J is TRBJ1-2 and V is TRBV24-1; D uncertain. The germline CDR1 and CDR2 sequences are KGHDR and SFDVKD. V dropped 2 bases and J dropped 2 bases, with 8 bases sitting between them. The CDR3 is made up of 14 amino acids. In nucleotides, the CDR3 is TGTGCCACCAGTGATTGGAGGGCCAACTATGGCTACACCTTC. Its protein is CATSDWRANYGYTF.

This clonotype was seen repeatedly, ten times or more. The CDR3 protein is CASSTKLTGGGSPLHF. CDR3 DNA sequence: TGTGCCAGCAGCACTAAGCTGACAGGGGGAGGCTCACCCCTCCACTTT. The chain has TRBV2 and TRBJ1-6; 9 bases match TRBD1. This CDR3 is built from 16 residues. V dropped 6 bases and J dropped 10; count of bases not matched to a gene: 13. Germline CDR1 and CDR2: SNHLY and FYNNEI.

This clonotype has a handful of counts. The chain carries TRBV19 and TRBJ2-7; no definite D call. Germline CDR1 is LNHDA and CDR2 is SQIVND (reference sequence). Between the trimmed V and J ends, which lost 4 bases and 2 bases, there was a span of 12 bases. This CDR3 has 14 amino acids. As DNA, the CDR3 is TGTGCCAGTAGTACCACACCCCAGGCCTACGAGCAGTACTTC. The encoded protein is CASSTTPQAYEQYF. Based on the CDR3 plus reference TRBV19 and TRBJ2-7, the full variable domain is DGGITQSPKYLFRKEGQNVTLSCEQNLNHDAMYWYRQDPGQGLRLIYYSQIVNDFQKGDIAEGYSVSREKKESFPLTVTSAQKNPTAFYLCASSTTPQAYEQYFGPGTRLTVT.

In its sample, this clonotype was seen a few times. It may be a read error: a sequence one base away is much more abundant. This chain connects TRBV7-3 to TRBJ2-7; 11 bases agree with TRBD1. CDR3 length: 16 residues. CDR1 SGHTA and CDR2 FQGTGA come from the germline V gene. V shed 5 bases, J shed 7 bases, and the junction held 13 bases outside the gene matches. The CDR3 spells CASSAAPGQGDNEQYF. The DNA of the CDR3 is TGTGCCAGCAGCGCAGCACCGGGACAGGGGGATAATGAGCAGTACTTC.